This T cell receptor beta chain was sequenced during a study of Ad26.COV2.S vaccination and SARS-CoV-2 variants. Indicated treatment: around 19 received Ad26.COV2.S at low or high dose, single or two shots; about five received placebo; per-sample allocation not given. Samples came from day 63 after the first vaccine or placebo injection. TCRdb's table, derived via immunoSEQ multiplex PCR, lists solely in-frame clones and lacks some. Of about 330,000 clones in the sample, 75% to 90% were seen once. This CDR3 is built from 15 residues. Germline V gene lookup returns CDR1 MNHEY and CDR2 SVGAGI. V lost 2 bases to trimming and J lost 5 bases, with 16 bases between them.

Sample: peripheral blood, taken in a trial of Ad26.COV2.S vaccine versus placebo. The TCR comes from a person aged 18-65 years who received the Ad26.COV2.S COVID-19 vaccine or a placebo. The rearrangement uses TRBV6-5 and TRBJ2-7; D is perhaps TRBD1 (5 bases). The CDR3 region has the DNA TGTGCCAGCAGTTACGGCCAGGGTCTTGTCCACGAGCAGTACTTC. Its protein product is CASSYGQGLVHEQYF.